The source of this TCR beta chain is a study of T cells in Graves' hyperthyroidism and ophthalmopathy. Study-wide context: Once the initial diagnosis was made, peripheral blood was obtained before any treatment.

Template material for amplifying TCR beta CDR3 regions consisted of RNA transcripts. First-round RT-PCR targeting the TCR CDR3 was performed with the HTBI primer set. MiXCR, applied by TCRdb to the multiplex PCR reads, yields one record per CDR3 protein. This table holds some 690,000 distinct CDR3 sequences, 17% found once. This clonotype was recorded at least ten times. Its target is unknown. Notes on the study in general: The model forecast ophthalmopathy, anticipating it by a median about 6.5 months before onset. Ophthalmopathy was distinguished from stable hyperthyroidism by 13 V-J signatures.

Reasons for excluding patients were uncontrolled infection, other autoimmune disease, pregnancy or lactation. The clonotype originates from a man in his fifties or sixties with Graves' hyperthyroidism. Material for sequencing was blood.

This CDR3 is CASSFLAGGPLHEQFF. CDR3 DNA: TGTGCCAGCAGCTTCTTAGCGGGAGGGCCTTTACATGAGCAGTTCTTC. The chain links TRBV11-2 to TRBJ2-1; 11 bases match TRBD2. V was clipped by 3 bases and J by 8 bases; unmatched bases: 9. Germline assignment: CDR1 SGHAT and CDR2 FQNNGV. The CDR3 loop spans 16 amino acids.